The clone carrying this TCR beta chain was counted once. TCRdb redid the calling of the RT-PCR reads with MiXCR, one entry per CDR3 protein. The sample lists about 200,000 distinct CDR3 sequences, 38% seen once, with about 9.9% in the top ten. These data are taken from a study of patients and donors after allogeneic stem cell transplantation. The V end lost 3 bases, the J end lost 1 base, and 12 bases lay between the germline ends. This CDR3 has 15 amino acids. This clonotype was sampled from a human donor who was either an allogeneic HSCT recipient or a stem cell or donor lymphocyte infusion donor (not recorded which). It is not recorded whose cells these are; they may come from a transplant donor. This rearrangement joins TRBV12-3 or TRBV12-4 to TRBJ1-1; a possible D gene is TRBD1 (6 bases). The sample was blood, either unsorted or a sorted T cell fraction (not recorded which). For the CDR3, the DNA is TGTGCCAGCAGTTTCCCCACGACAGGGAACACTGAAGCTTTCTTT. Protein product: CASSFPTTGNTEAFF.